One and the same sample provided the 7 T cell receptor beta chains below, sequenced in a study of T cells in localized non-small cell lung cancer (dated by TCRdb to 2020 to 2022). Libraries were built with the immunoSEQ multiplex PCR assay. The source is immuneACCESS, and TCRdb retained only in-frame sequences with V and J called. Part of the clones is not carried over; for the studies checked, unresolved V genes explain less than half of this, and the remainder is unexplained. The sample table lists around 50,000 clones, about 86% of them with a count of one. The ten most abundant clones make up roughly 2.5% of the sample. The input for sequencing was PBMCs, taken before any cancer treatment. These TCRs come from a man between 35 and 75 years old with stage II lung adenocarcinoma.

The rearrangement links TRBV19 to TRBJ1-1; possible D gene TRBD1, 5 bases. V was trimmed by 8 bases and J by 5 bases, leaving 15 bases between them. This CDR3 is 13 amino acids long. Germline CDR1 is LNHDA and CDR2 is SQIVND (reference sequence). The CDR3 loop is CASHAGILTEAFF. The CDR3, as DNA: TGTGCCAGTCACGCAGGGATATTGACTGAAGCTTTCTTT.

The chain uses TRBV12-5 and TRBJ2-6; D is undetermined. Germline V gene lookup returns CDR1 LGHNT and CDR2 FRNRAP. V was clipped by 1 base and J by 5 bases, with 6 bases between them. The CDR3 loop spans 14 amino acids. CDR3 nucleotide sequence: TGTGCTAGTGGTTTGGAGATTCGGGCCAACGTCCTGACTTTC. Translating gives CASGLEIRANVLTF.

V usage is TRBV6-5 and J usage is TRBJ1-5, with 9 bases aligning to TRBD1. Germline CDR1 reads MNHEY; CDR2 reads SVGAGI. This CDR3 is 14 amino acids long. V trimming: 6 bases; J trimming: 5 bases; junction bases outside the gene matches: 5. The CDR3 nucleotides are TGTGCCAGCAGCCCGGGACAGGGAGATCAGCCCCAGCATTTT. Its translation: CASSPGQGDQPQHF.

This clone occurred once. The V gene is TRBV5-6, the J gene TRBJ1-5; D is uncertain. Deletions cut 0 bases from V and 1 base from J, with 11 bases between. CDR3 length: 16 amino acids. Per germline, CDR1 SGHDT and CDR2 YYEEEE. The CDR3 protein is CASSLGGRMSNQPQHF. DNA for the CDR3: TGTGCCAGCAGCTTGGGTGGTAGAATGAGCAATCAGCCCCAGCATTTT.

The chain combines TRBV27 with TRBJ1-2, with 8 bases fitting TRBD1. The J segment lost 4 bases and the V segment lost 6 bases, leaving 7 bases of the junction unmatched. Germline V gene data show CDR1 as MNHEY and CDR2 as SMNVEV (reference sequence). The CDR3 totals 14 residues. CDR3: CASRRTGLSYGYTF. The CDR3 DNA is TGTGCCAGCAGGAGGACAGGGTTGTCCTATGGCTACACCTTC.

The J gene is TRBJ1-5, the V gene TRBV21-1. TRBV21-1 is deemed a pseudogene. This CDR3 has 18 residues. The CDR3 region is CASTPWRGPGGENQPQHF. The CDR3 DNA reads TGTGCCAGCACTCCATGGAGAGGCCCCGGGGGGGAAAATCAGCCCCAGCATTTT.

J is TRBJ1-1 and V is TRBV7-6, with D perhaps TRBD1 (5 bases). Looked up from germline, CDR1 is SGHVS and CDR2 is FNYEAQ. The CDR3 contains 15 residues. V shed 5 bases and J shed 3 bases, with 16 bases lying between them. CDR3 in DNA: TGTGCCAGCAGCCCGTCAGGGACGAGGTACACTGAAGCTTTCTTT. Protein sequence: CASSPSGTRYTEAFF.